The rows below give T cell receptor beta chains drawn from one sample of a study of T cells after yellow fever vaccination. TCRdb recomputed calls from the 5' RACE reads with MiXCR, one row per CDR3 protein. The repertoire includes more than 300,000 distinct CDR3 sequences, around 7% of them detected once, and 15% to 20% sits in the top ten. Sequences were derived from PBMCs, sampled more than 35 days after the first yellow fever vaccination. Every receptor here comes from a man aged 18 to 30 who received the YFV17D yellow fever vaccine. CDR3s include the opening cysteine and the closing phenylalanine or tryptophan. The order of the fields is D gene, J gene, clone size, V gene, CDR3 protein, CDR3 DNA. D genes are given only for firm matches. The size entry is marked missing in some rows and otherwise reads once, few, many or a size class.

NA | TRBJ2-4 | NA | TRBV20-1 | CSARLTDKNIQYF | TGCAGTGCTAGACTAACCGACAAAAACATTCAGTACTTC
NA | TRBJ2-5 | few | TRBV7-8 | CASSYGPETQYF | TGTGCCAGCAGCTACGGGCCGGAGACCCAGTACTTC
TRBD2 | TRBJ2-1 | NA | TRBV29-1 | CSVVGGGVWNEQFF | TGCAGCGTTGTTGGGGGGGGGGTCTGGAATGAGCAGTTCTTC
NA | TRBJ2-2 | NA | TRBV7-2 | CASSLKHIANTGELFF | TGTGCCAGCAGCTTAAAACACATCGCGAACACCGGGGAGCTGTTTTTT
TRBD1 | TRBJ2-7 | many | TRBV7-3 | CASSATGGAYEQYF | TGTGCCAGCAGCGCGACAGGGGGAGCGTACGAGCAGTACTTC
NA | TRBJ2-6 | few | TRBV4-1 | CASSQKQGAGANVLTF | TGCGCCAGCAGCCAAAAACAGGGCGCTGGGGCCAACGTCCTGACTTTC
TRBD1 | TRBJ2-2 | many | TRBV6-1 | CASSEGTGDTGELFF | TGTGCCAGCAGTGAAGGGACAGGGGACACCGGGGAGCTGTTTTTT
NA | TRBJ2-1 | many | TRBV7-2 | CASSITLGSYNEQFF | TGTGCCAGCAGCATAACACTAGGCTCCTACAATGAGCAGTTCTTC
NA | TRBJ1-1 | few | TRBV7-2 | CASSKRELEAFF | TGTGCCAGCAGCAAGCGGGAGCTTGAAGCTTTCTTT
TRBD2 | TRBJ2-1 | few | TRBV7-3 | CASSLMASGGRNEQFF | TGTGCCAGCAGCTTAATGGCTAGCGGGGGTAGGAATGAGCAGTTCTTC
TRBD1 | TRBJ1-6 | few | TRBV6-1 | CASSRGQGSSYNSPLHF | TGTGCCAGCAGTAGGGGACAGGGTAGCTCCTATAATTCACCCCTCCACTTT
TRBD2 | TRBJ2-3 | many | TRBV20-1 | CSGTSRTSTDTQYF | TGCAGTGGGACTAGCCGTACTTCCACAGATACGCAGTATTTT
NA | TRBJ1-5 | NA | TRBV5-6 | CASSLGGLSNQPQHF | TGTGCCAGCAGCTTGGGCGGTCTAAGCAATCAGCCCCAGCATTTT
NA | TRBJ1-1 | few | TRBV29-1 | CSVRGDTEAFF | TGCAGCGTCCGGGGTGACACTGAAGCTTTCTTT
NA | TRBJ1-1 | NA | TRBV10-3 | CAISKGRGVNTEAFF | TGTGCCATCAGTAAAGGGAGGGGAGTGAACACTGAAGCTTTCTTT
NA | TRBJ2-5 | NA | TRBV6-1 | CASSIGPTGENQYF | TGTGCCAGCAGTATAGGGCCCACCGGGGAGAACCAGTACTTC
NA | TRBJ1-1 | NA | TRBV7-9 | CASNAVAGDTEAFF | TGTGCCAGCAACGCAGTGGCAGGGGACACTGAAGCTTTCTTT
TRBD2 | TRBJ2-1 | NA | TRBV20-1 | CSARDWRGASNEQFF | TGCAGTGCTAGAGATTGGCGGGGGGCATCCAATGAGCAGTTCTTC
TRBD1 | TRBJ2-3 | few | TRBV18 | CASSRNGQGTDTQYF | TGTGCCAGCTCACGGAACGGACAGGGCACAGATACGCAGTATTTT
NA | TRBJ2-2 | many | TRBV5-1 | CASREGSYGELFF | TGCGCCAGCAGGGAGGGGTCTTACGGGGAGCTGTTTTTT
TRBD1 | TRBJ1-4 | NA | TRBV5-1 | CASSLEGASEKLFF | TGCGCCAGCAGCTTGGAGGGGGCCAGTGAAAAACTGTTTTTT
NA | TRBJ2-3 | many | TRBV23-1 | CASSHSRDSTDTQYF | TGCGCCAGCAGTCATTCCCGGGACAGCACAGATACGCAGTATTTT
NA | TRBJ1-2 | NA | TRBV19 | CASSIHQDYGYTF | TGTGCCAGTAGTATTCACCAGGACTATGGCTACACCTTC
NA | TRBJ1-4 | few | TRBV15 | CATSRDSRIIGEKLFF | TGTGCCACCAGCAGAGATTCGCGGATTATCGGGGAAAAACTGTTTTTT
NA | TRBJ2-6 | few | TRBV4-1 | CASSQDGVPGFMSSGANVLTF | TGCGCCAGCAGCCAAGACGGAGTGCCCGGCTTCATGTCCTCTGGGGCCAACGTCCTGACTTTC
TRBD1 | TRBJ1-4 | NA | TRBV7-6 | CASTSGQGKEKLFF | TGTGCCAGCACCTCGGGACAGGGAAAAGAAAAACTGTTTTTT
NA | TRBJ2-6 | NA | TRBV7-9 | CASSLRRAGANVLTF | TGTGCCAGCAGCTTAAGGCGCGCTGGGGCCAACGTCCTGACTTTC
TRBD1 | TRBJ1-6 | few | TRBV4-1 | CASSRTIPGQGFPFANSPLHF | TGCGCCAGCAGCCGTACCATCCCGGGACAGGGCTTCCCCTTTGCAAATTCACCCCTCCACTTT
NA | TRBJ2-2 | few | TRBV5-1 | CASSVIRGTGELFF | TGCGCCAGCAGCGTGATCCGGGGGACCGGGGAGCTGTTTTTT
TRBD1 | TRBJ2-1 | once | TRBV7-3 | CASSSVTGDHEQFF | TGTGCCAGCAGCTCTGTAACAGGGGACCATGAGCAGTTCTTC
NA | TRBJ1-5 | few | TRBV7-2 | CASSLIGGSSNQPQHF | TGTGCCAGCAGCTTAATTGGAGGTTCTAGCAATCAGCCCCAGCATTTT
NA | TRBJ2-1 | many | TRBV27 | CASRTDSYNEQFF | TGTGCCAGCAGAACGGATTCCTACAATGAGCAGTTCTTC
NA | TRBJ2-1 | NA | TRBV4-2 | CASSHRVWGPQFF | TGTGCCAGCAGCCACCGGGTGTGGGGCCCGCAGTTCTTC
NA | TRBJ1-2 | few | TRBV12-3/TRBV12-4 | CASSPSDRNYGYTF | TGTGCCAGCAGTCCCTCCGACAGGAACTATGGCTACACCTTC
NA | TRBJ1-2 | NA | TRBV7-2 | CASSFFPTLYRGYTF | TGTGCCAGCAGCTTTTTCCCTACGCTTTACAGGGGCTACACCTTC
NA | TRBJ1-5 | NA | TRBV7-9 | CASSFHTQATGNQPQHF | TGTGCCAGCAGCTTTCATACCCAGGCTACTGGCAATCAGCCCCAGCATTTT
NA | TRBJ2-5 | many | TRBV5-1 | CASSLAPGHSGAQYF | TGCGCCAGCAGCTTGGCCCCGGGACATTCGGGGGCCCAGTACTTC
TRBD2 | TRBJ2-4 | NA | TRBV27 | CASSLVSSGGAQSQYF | TGTGCCAGCAGTTTGGTTTCTAGCGGGGGGGCCCAATCTCAGTACTTC
NA | TRBJ2-3 | NA | TRBV15 | CATSGDTQYF | TGTGCCACTTCGGGGGATACGCAGTATTTT
TRBD2 | TRBJ2-2 | few | TRBV15 | CATSTPSGGLDGELFF | TGTGCCACCAGCACCCCTAGCGGGGGGCTCGACGGGGAGCTGTTTTTT
NA | TRBJ2-2 | NA | TRBV24-1 | CATSDERGPNTGELFF | TGTGCCACCAGTGATGAACGGGGCCCGAACACCGGGGAGCTGTTTTTT
TRBD1 | TRBJ2-7 | many | TRBV12-3/TRBV12-4 | CASSRQGGSYEQYF | TGTGCCAGCAGCCGACAGGGGGGCTCCTACGAGCAGTACTTC
TRBD2 | TRBJ2-7 | many | TRBV25-1 | CASKASGGPAHEQYF | TGTGCCAGCAAGGCTAGCGGGGGGCCGGCCCACGAGCAGTACTTC
NA | TRBJ1-5 | few | TRBV29-1 | CSVDFRPNQPQHF | TGCAGCGTTGATTTCAGGCCTAATCAGCCCCAGCATTTT
TRBD2 | TRBJ2-4 | many | TRBV7-9 | CASSPGRKAKNIQYF | TGTGCCAGCAGCCCCGGGAGGAAGGCCAAAAACATTCAGTACTTC
NA | TRBJ1-1 | few | TRBV7-9 | CASSSGPYAFF | TGTGCCAGCAGCTCGGGACCCTACGCTTTCTTT
NA | TRBJ1-1 | few | TRBV11-3 | CASSLRPGTSEAFF | TGTGCCAGCAGCTTACGCCCCGGGACTTCTGAAGCTTTCTTT
NA | TRBJ2-6 | NA | TRBV18 | CASSPEAGAGANVLTF | TGTGCCAGCTCACCAGAGGCTGGGGCTGGGGCCAACGTCCTGACTTTC
NA | TRBJ2-3 | few | TRBV20-1 | CSALFRDTQYF | TGCAGTGCTTTATTCAGAGATACGCAGTATTTT
TRBD2 | TRBJ2-1 | NA | TRBV5-4 | CASSIGLALAREQFF | TGTGCCAGCAGCATTGGACTAGCCCTTGCCAGGGAGCAGTTCTTC
TRBD2 | TRBJ2-3 | NA | TRBV6-5 | CASSYSGSGGADTQYF | TGTGCCAGCAGTTACTCTGGAAGCGGGGGGGCGGATACGCAGTATTTT
NA | TRBJ2-1 | NA | TRBV19 | CASSIVPAAYNEQFF | TGTGCCAGTAGTATAGTCCCGGCAGCATACAATGAGCAGTTCTTC
NA | TRBJ1-1 | few | TRBV19 | CASSYTMGDTEAFF | TGTGCCAGTAGTTACACCATGGGCGACACTGAAGCTTTCTTT
NA | TRBJ1-1 | NA | TRBV19 | CASSIWGLTEAFF | TGTGCCAGTAGTATCTGGGGCCTCACTGAAGCTTTCTTT
NA | TRBJ1-6 | few | TRBV6-5 | CASSYYANYNSPLHF | TGTGCCAGCAGTTACTATGCCAACTATAATTCACCCCTCCACTTT
NA | TRBJ1-1 | many | TRBV10-3 | CAISQQGRGTEAFF | TGTGCCATCAGTCAGCAGGGCCGCGGGACTGAAGCTTTCTTT
NA | TRBJ1-5 | NA | TRBV6-2/TRBV6-3 | CASSYSGGLGNQPQHF | TGTGCCAGCAGTTACTCGGGGGGGCTCGGGAATCAGCCCCAGCATTTT
NA | TRBJ2-1 | few | TRBV21-1 | CASSKSDGLAGNNEQFF | TGTGCCAGCAGCAAATCGGATGGCCTAGCGGGGAACAATGAGCAGTTCTTC
TRBD2 | TRBJ2-1 | many | TRBV5-1 | CASSRPPGLGMHNEQFF | TGCGCCAGCAGCAGACCTCCGGGACTAGGGATGCACAATGAGCAGTTCTTC
NA | TRBJ1-1 | few | TRBV20-1 | CSARVQGGGTEAFF | TGCAGTGCTAGAGTACAGGGAGGAGGGACTGAAGCTTTCTTT